This TCR beta chain derives from a study of blood T cells in healthy people across ages. Then a second PCR, running about 6 to 12 cycles, was carried out with a sample-barcoded 5' primer and a J-beta primer mix. TCRdb passed the 5' RACE reads through MiXCR, listing each CDR3 protein once. The data contain about 1.8 million distinct CDR3 sequences, roughly 49% of them singletons. Germline V gene lookup returns CDR1 MNHEY and CDR2 SVGEGT. Trimming cost V 7 bases and J 1 base; bases outside gene matches: 2. This CDR3 is 13 amino acids long. The rearrangement uses TRBV6-2 or TRBV6-3 and TRBJ2-3, with TRBD2 matching 7 bases. Sample: blood. This receptor was taken from a woman between 40 and 55 years old in good health. The CDR3: CASKGLRTDTQYF. For the CDR3, the DNA is TGTGCCAGCAAGGGACTACGCACAGATACGCAGTATTTT.